This T cell receptor (beta chain) originates from a study of CD8 T cells in ankylosing spondylitis. Study-wide points: A subset of motif variants has previously been described in the synovial fluid and blood of reactive arthritis.

Quantitative 5'-RACE was performed with molecular barcodes, and it yielded the TCR beta libraries. TCRdb used MiXCR to reprocess the 5' RACE reads, holding one entry per CDR3 protein. The profile shows roughly 260,000 distinct CDR3 sequences, about 20% of them singletons. This clonotype was seen a few times. As yet, its antigen is unknown. The specimen sequenced was blood, either unsorted or a sorted T cell fraction (not recorded which). The origin of this receptor is a male donor with ankylosing spondylitis or in good health (not recorded which).

The CDR3 region is CASSPIKNYEQYV. For the CDR3, the DNA is TGTGCCAGCTCACCCATAAAGAACTACGAGCAGTACGTC. The V call is TRBV18, the J call TRBJ2-7; D not certain. Germline CDR1 and CDR2: KGHSH and LQKENI. Trimming stripped 3 bases from V and 3 bases from J, with 9 bases between. CDR3 length equals 13 residues.